This T cell receptor (beta chain) was sequenced during a study of T cell responses to AZD1222 COVID-19 vaccine (dated by TCRdb to the early 2020s). Regarding the study in general: AZD1222 recipients with second doses at about 4 weeks or about 12 weeks were pooled, because spike-specific TCR depth and breadth did not differ between schedules. TCR sequencing was performed for more than 230 trial participants, of whom some 200 were given two doses of AZD1222 and around 25 were given two doses of MenACWY control vaccine. Trial participants were enrolled by age into subgroups of 18-55, 56-69 and 70-plus years, and about 150, 27 and 61 TCR-sequenced participants, respectively, were included in these subgroups. The paper's findings and limits, for the study overall: No day 14 peak-response samples were available, so repertoires were characterized only after the peak T cell response. After two AZD1222 doses, both the breadth and the depth of spike-specific TCRs were significantly higher than at day 0 and than in MenACWY recipients. Most participants were white British and females outnumbered males, and the authors suggested that clonal diversity may have been underestimated. Reportedly, close to half of the unique spike-specific TCRs recognized epitopes lying outside the regions that are mutated in the B.1.351 and B.1.1.7 variants. The vaccine-associated CD4 TCRs covered the entire spike protein, and the dominant responses fell in regions 160-218 and 743-854. Conclusions about previously exposed vaccinees are limited because only 5 or 6 AZD1222 recipients were SARS-CoV-2 seropositive at baseline. The 56-69-year group was small, and its depth increase did not reach significance, likely because of low power.

The CDR3 regions of human TCRbeta chains were subjected to immunosequencing. Regarding the original processing steps: Repertoire TCRs were checked for matches against a reference library of SARS-CoV-2-specific TCRs that had been generated using the MIRA antigen-specificity platform. Breadth meant the fraction of unique TCRs that were SARS-CoV-2-associated, whereas depth meant the fraction of total T cells that were SARS-CoV-2-associated. Using the MIRA data, every spike-specific TCR was mapped to the spike region that the TCR reacted to and assigned to either a CD4 or a CD8 class. Log10-transformed breadth and depth values were compared by one-way ANOVA with Sidak's multiple comparisons tests. Drawn from immuneACCESS, this table holds only the in-frame rearrangements with V and J called that TCRdb kept. Clones are partly lost; checked studies trace under half to an unresolved V gene and leave the rest unexplained. The V and J calls and clone size are taken from that table; D and trimming were inferred from the DNA. Across this sample there are about 140,000 clones, with around nine tenths seen only once. The ten largest clones add up to around 3.6% of the sample.

From cysteine to phenylalanine, the CDR3 is 14 amino acids long. The entry retains the CDR3 DNA only, 42 bases that are in frame from base 1. The junction shows trimming of 3 bases on V and 6 bases on J, and the gene matches do not reach 3 bases of it. In the germline V gene, CDR1 corresponds to ENHRY and CDR2 to SYGVKD. The label giving this sample's time point can be read as: baseline before first vaccination. Vaccinee samples were obtained from the UK trials COV001 and COV002, which included a single-blind randomized controlled phase 2/3 trial of AZD1222 (ChAdOx1 nCoV-19) in healthy adults. For TCRbeta chain sequencing, PBMC samples from trial participants were taken at day 0 and at day 28 after the second dose. A note on this clone: The specificity of this receptor is unknown. Base qualities are not recorded, but no much larger clone differs from it by a single base.

The receptor was derived from an adult in good health. The chain uses TRBV10-3 and TRBJ2-1; 9 middle bases align to TRBD1. This material consisted of peripheral blood, taken on day 0 of AZD1222 vaccination. The nucleotides are TGTGCCATCAGTGAACGGACAGGGGTCAATGAGCAGTTCTTC. This sequence encodes CAISERTGVNEQFF.